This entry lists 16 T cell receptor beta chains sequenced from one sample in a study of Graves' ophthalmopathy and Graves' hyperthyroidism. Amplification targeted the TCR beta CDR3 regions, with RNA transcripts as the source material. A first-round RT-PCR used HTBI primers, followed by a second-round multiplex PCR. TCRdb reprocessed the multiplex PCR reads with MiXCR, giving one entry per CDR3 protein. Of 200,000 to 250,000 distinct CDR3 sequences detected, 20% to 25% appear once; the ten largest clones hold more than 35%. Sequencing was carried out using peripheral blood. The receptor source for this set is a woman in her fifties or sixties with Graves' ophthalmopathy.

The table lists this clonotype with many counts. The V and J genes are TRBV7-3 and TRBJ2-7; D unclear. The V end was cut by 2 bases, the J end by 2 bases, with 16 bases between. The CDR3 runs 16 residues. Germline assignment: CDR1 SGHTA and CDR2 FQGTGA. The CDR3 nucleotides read TGTGCCAGCAGCTTATTTAGTACAGAGAAAACCTACGAGCAGTACTTC. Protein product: CASSLFSTEKTYEQYF.

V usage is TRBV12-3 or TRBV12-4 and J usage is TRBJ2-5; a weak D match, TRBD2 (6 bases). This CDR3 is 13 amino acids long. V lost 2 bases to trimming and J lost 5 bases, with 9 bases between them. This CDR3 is CASSLRGTETQYF. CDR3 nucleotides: TGTGCCAGCAGTTTACGGGGGACGGAGACCCAGTACTTC.

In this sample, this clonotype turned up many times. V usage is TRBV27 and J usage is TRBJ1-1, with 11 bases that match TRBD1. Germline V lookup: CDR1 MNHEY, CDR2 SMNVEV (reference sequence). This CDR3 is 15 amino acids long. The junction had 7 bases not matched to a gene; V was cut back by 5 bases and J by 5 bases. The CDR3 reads CASSRTGTGGTEAFF. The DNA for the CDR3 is TGTGCCAGCAGTCGGACCGGGACAGGGGGTACTGAAGCTTTCTTT.

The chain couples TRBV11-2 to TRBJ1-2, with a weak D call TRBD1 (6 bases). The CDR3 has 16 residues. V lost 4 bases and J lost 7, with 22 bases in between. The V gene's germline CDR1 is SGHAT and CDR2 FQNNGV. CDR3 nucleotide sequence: TGTGCCAGCAGCTCCCGAGGGGGGAAAGGGGCTGCTGGCTACACCTTC. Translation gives CASSSRGGKGAAGYTF.

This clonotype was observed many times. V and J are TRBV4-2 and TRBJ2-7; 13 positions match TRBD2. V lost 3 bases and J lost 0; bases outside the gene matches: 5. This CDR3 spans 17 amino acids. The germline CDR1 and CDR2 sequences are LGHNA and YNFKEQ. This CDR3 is CASSHGLAGASSYEQYF. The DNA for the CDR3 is TGTGCCAGCAGCCACGGACTAGCGGGGGCAAGCTCCTACGAGCAGTACTTC.

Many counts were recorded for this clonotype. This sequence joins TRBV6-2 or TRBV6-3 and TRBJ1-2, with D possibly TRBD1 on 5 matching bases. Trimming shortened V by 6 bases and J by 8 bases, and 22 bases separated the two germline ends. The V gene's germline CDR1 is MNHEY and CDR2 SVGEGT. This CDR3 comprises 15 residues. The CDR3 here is CASSPHVDSGVGYTF. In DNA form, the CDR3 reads TGTGCCAGCAGCCCCCATGTCGACAGCGGGGTCGGCTACACCTTC.

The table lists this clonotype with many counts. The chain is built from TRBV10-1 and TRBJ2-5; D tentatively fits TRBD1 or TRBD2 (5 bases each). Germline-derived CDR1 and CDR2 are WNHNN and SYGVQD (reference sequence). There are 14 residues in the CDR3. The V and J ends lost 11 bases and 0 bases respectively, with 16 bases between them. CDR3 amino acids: CADRDRKHQETQYF. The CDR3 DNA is TGCGCCGACCGGGACCGAAAACACCAAGAGACCCAGTACTTC.

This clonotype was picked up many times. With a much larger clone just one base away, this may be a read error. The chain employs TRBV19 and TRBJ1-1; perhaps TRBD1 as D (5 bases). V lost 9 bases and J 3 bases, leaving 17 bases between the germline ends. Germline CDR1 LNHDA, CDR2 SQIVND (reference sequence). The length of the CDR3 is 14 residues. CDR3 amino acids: CARDIRGKDTEAFF. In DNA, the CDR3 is TGTGCCAGAGACATACGGGGGAAGGACACTGAAGCTTTCTTT. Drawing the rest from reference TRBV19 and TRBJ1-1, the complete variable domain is DGGITQSPKYLFRKEGQNVTLSCEQNLNHDAMYWYRQDPGQGLRLIYYSQIVNDFQKGDIAEGYSVSREKKESFPLTVTSAQKNPTAFYLCARDIRGKDTEAFFGQGTRLTVV.

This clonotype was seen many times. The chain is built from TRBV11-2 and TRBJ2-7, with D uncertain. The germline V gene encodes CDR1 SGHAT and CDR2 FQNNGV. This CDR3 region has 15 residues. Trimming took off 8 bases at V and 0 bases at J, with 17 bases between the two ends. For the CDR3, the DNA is TGTGCCAGCTCCTCCCGGCCCGAGAGCTCCTACGAGCAGTACTTC. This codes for CASSSRPESSYEQYF.

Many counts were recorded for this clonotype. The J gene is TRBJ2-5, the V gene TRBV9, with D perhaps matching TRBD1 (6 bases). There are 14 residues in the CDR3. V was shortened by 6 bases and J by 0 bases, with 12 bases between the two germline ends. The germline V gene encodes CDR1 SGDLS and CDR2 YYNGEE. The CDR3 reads CASNRGTNQETQYF. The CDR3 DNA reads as TGTGCCAGCAACCGAGGGACAAACCAAGAGACCCAGTACTTC.

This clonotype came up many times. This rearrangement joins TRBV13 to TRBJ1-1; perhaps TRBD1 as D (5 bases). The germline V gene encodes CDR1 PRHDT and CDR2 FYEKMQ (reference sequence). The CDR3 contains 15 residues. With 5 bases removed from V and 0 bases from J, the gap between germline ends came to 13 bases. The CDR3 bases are TGTGCCAGCAGCCCCGCTGGGGGGTTGAACACTGAAGCTTTCTTT. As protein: CASSPAGGLNTEAFF.

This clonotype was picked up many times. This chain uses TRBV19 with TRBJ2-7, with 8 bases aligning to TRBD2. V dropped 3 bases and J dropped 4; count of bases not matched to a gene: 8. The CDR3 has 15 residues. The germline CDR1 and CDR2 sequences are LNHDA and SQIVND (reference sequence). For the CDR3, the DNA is TGTGCCAGTAGTATTTTAGCGGGAAGCGGATACGAGCAGTACTTC. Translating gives CASSILAGSGYEQYF.

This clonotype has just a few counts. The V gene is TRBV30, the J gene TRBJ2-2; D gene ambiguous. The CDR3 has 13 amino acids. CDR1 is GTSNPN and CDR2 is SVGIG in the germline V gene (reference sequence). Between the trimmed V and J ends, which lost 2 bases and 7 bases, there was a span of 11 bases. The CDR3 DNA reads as TGTGCCTGGAGTCAAGGTTTCGACGGGGAGCTGTTTTTT. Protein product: CAWSQGFDGELFF.

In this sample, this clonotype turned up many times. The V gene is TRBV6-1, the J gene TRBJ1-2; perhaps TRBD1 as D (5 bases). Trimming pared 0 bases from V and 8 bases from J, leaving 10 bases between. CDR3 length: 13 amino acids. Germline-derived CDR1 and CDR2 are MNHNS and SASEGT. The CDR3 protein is CASSEAPGDGYTF. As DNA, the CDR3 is TGTGCCAGCAGTGAAGCCCCGGGGGACGGCTACACCTTC.

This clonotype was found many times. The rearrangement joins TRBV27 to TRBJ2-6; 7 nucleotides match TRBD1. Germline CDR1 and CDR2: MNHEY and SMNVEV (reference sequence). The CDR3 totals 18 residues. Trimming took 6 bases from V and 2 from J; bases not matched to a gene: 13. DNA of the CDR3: TGTGCCAGCAGGACAGGGTCTACTAAGAGCGCTGGGGCCAACGTCCTGACTTTC. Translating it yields CASRTGSTKSAGANVLTF.

CDR3 sequence reads: CASSQEKGGQPQHF. For the CDR3, the DNA is TGTGCCAGCAGCCAAGAGAAGGGGGGCCAGCCCCAGCATTTT. The chain links TRBV3-1 to TRBJ1-5, with a weak D call TRBD1 (6 bases). The germline V gene has CDR1 LGHDT and CDR2 YNNKEL (reference sequence). With 0 bases removed from V and 7 bases from J, the gap between germline ends came to 10 bases. The CDR3 totals 14 residues.